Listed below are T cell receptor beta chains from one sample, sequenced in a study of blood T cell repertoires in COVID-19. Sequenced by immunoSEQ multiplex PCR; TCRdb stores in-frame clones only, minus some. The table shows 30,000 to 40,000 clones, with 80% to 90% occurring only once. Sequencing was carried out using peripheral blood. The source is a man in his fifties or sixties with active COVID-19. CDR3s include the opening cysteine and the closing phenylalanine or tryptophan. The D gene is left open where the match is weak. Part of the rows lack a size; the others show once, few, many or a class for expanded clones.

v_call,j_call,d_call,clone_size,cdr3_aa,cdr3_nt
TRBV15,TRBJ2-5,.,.,CATSRPLQETQYF,TGTGCCACCAGCAGACCCTTACAAGAGACCCAGTACTTC
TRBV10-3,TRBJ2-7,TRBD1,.,CAISGGTGGVSYEQYF,TGTGCCATCAGTGGAGGGACAGGGGGCGTCTCCTACGAGCAGTACTTC
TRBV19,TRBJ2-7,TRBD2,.,CASIRWIGILAASGSPFLVEQYF,TGTGCCAGTATTCGGTGGATCGGGATACTGGCCGCTAGCGGGAGTCCGTTCCTCGTCGAGCAGTACTTC
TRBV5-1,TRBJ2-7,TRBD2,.,CASSPMGLAVGEQYF,TGCGCCAGCAGCCCCATGGGACTAGCGGTCGGGGAGCAGTACTTC
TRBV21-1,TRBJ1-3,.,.,CASSSLHGSDRGSGNTIYF,TGTGCCAGCAGCAGCCTCCATGGATCCGACCGGGGAAGTGGAAACACCATATATTTT
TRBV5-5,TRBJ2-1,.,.,CASSLLRARGDEQFF,TGTGCCAGCAGCCTCTTGCGGGCCCGTGGAGATGAGCAGTTCTTC
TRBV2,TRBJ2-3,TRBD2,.,CASSRREASTDTQYF,TGTGCCAGCAGCCGTCGGGAGGCTAGCACAGATACGCAGTATTTT
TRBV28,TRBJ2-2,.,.,CASSLLGSANTGELFF,TGTGCCAGCAGTTTATTAGGGAGTGCGAACACCGGGGAGCTGTTTTTT
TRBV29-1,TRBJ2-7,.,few,CSVPSEHEQYF,TGCAGCGTTCCTAGTGAGCACGAGCAGTACTTC
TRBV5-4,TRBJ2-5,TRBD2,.,CASSSGGLAGGGGETQYF,TGTGCCAGCAGCTCCGGTGGGCTAGCGGGAGGAGGCGGCGAGACCCAGTACTTC
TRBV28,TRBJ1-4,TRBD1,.,CASSPPGQGNEKLFF,TGTGCCAGCAGTCCACCGGGACAGGGAAATGAAAAACTGTTTTTT